A selection of T cell receptor beta chains follows, all from one sample in a study of CD8 T cells in ankylosing spondylitis. Each CDR3 protein is one row after TCRdb ran MiXCR on the 5' RACE reads. The profile covers 750,000 to 850,000 distinct CDR3 sequences, with 12% appearing a single time and 0.51% taken by the ten largest. Sequencing was carried out using blood, either unsorted or a sorted T cell fraction (not recorded which). These receptors originate from a male donor with ankylosing spondylitis. Both conserved end residues are trimmed from each CDR3.

ASSLATGTSYEQY | TRBV27
ASSLNGYDGAEAF | TRBV7-3
SARVSGYTDTQY | TRBV20-1
ASSQGLAGDYEQY | TRBV4-3
ASSLVRGRYEQY | TRBV7-2
AISESLGATNEKLF | TRBV10-3
ASSLTGTHQPQH | TRBV12-3/TRBV12-4
ASSISGIPYEQY | TRBV9
ASSLNAGGNQPQH | TRBV7-2
ASSVSYRGRRELF | TRBV25-1
SARAGEGNEQY | TRBV20-1
ASTPNSGAKNIQY | TRBV6-4
SASPPWRVYNSPLH | TRBV20-1
ASSQAGGQGRGRGPY | TRBV4-1
AISAHPQDSPLH | TRBV10-3
ATRQEQGLGNQPQH | TRBV10-3
ASSPPTPYEQY | TRBV5-5
SAREARLNTEAF | TRBV20-1
SVGWLNTGELF | TRBV29-1
ASSQVLAGDEQF | TRBV3-1
ASSYNPVSTDTQY | TRBV9
SVLELASTDTQY | TRBV29-1
ASSLTTQIYEQY | TRBV10-2
ASSLGSMTGELF | TRBV5-1